The rows below give T cell receptor beta chains drawn from one sample of a study of blood T cell repertoires in COVID-19. Measured with immunoSEQ multiplex PCR; TCRdb has only the in-frame clones, and not every one. The repertoire includes roughly 53,000 clones, about three quarters of them detected once, and about 39% sits in the top ten. Specimen: peripheral blood. Source of these receptors: a man aged 65-85 years with active or convalescent COVID-19. Each CDR3 is given with its conserved first and last residue. The D gene is left open where the match is weak. Only part of the rows carry a size: once, few, many, or a class if the clone is expanded.

TRBV5-6	TRBJ1-2	-	TRBD1	CASSKRQGATTYGYTF	TGTGCCAGCAGCAAACGACAGGGGGCGACAACCTATGGCTACACCTTC
TRBV4-1	TRBJ2-3	-	TRBD2	CASSPGGPGDTQYF	TGCGCCAGCAGCCCGGGAGGGCCAGGAGATACGCAGTATTTT
TRBV9	TRBJ2-2	-	-	CASSDLLQDNTGELFF	TGTGCCAGCAGCGACCTATTACAGGACAACACCGGGGAGCTGTTTTTT
TRBV30	TRBJ1-2	few	-	CAWSVRYYGYTF	TGTGCCTGGAGTGTCCGGTACTATGGCTACACCTTC
TRBV11-2	TRBJ2-2	-	TRBD1	CASSRRTGGFDTGELFF	TGTGCCAGCAGCCGACGTACAGGGGGCTTTGACACCGGGGAGCTGTTTTTT
TRBV2	TRBJ1-5	few	-	CASSEGQNYQPQHF	TGTGCCAGCAGTGAGGGCCAAAACTATCAGCCCCAGCATTTT
TRBV19	TRBJ1-5	-	TRBD1	CASPRDSRLRSQPQHF	TGTGCCAGCCCGCGGGACAGTCGTCTGCGTAGTCAGCCCCAGCATTTT
TRBV2	TRBJ1-6	-	-	CASKGEENSPLHF	TGTGCCAGCAAGGGGGAAGAGAATTCACCCCTCCACTTT
TRBV27	TRBJ2-5	-	TRBD1	CASRRAGTGMETQYF	TGTGCCAGCAGACGAGCCGGGACAGGGATGGAGACCCAGTACTTC
TRBV7-9	TRBJ1-1	-	-	CASSLVSGNRVTEAFF	TGTGCCAGCAGCTTAGTCTCCGGGAACAGGGTTACTGAAGCTTTCTTT
TRBV24-1	TRBJ1-2	-	TRBD1	CATSDPGTGYGGYTF	TGTGCCACCAGTGATCCCGGGACAGGGTATGGTGGCTACACCTTC
TRBV6-2/TRBV6-3	TRBJ2-1	-	TRBD2	CASSYPRETNEQFF	TGTGCCAGCAGTTACCCGCGGGAGACCAATGAGCAGTTCTTC
TRBV2	TRBJ1-4	-	-	CASSEGQTLLRVEKLFF	TGTGCCAGCAGTGAAGGACAGACGCTCCTCCGGGTGGAAAAACTGTTTTTT
TRBV7-2	TRBJ2-1	-	TRBD2	CASSTERDYNEQFF	TGTGCCAGCAGCACTGAGCGGGACTACAATGAGCAGTTCTTC
TRBV12-1	TRBJ2-1	-	-	CASSPGTSGGEAYNEQFF	TGTGCCAGCAGCCCCGGGACTAGCGGGGGGGAGGCCTACAATGAGCAGTTCTTC
TRBV7-3	TRBJ1-2	-	TRBD1	CASSSLRDSAYGYTF	TGTGCCAGCAGCTCTTTACGGGACAGTGCTTATGGCTACACCTTC
TRBV19	TRBJ2-3	once	TRBD2	CASRGLAATDTQYF	TGTGCCAGTAGAGGACTAGCGGCCACAGATACGCAGTATTTT
TRBV3-1/TRBV3-2	TRBJ2-2	-	TRBD2	CASSLAGGQTGELFF	TGTGCCAGCAGCCTAGCGGGAGGACAAACCGGGGAGCTGTTTTTT
TRBV28	TRBJ1-5	-	-	CASSLGGGSNQPQHF	TGTGCCAGCAGTTTAGGGGGAGGGAGCAATCAGCCCCAGCATTTT
TRBV7-2	TRBJ1-6	-	-	CASSVTGRGSYNSPLHF	TGTGCCAGCAGCGTCACAGGGAGAGGGTCCTATAATTCACCCCTCCACTTT
TRBV7-9	TRBJ2-1	-	TRBD1	CASSWTGEQFF	TGTGCCAGCAGCTGGACAGGGGAGCAGTTCTTC
TRBV5-4	TRBJ2-2	-	-	CASRLGGTGELFF	TGTGCCAGCAGACTAGGGGGCACCGGGGAGCTGTTTTTT
TRBV6-5	TRBJ1-3	-	-	CASGTYSGNTIYF	TGTGCCAGCGGGACATACTCTGGAAACACCATATATTTT
TRBV19	TRBJ2-5	-	-	CASRPLRGSDETQYF	TGTGCCAGTAGACCCCTCCGGGGTTCGGATGAGACCCAGTACTTC
TRBV7-3	TRBJ2-2	-	-	CASNLTTSGAGELFF	TGTGCCAGCAACTTAACGACGTCAGGGGCCGGGGAGCTGTTTTTT
TRBV28	TRBJ1-4	-	-	CASKLTSGGIQKLFF	TGTGCCAGCAAACTAACCTCCGGGGGGATTCAAAAACTGTTTTTT
TRBV6-6	TRBJ2-1	-	TRBD1	CASSYPGQGAYEQFF	TGTGCCAGCAGTTATCCGGGACAGGGGGCATATGAGCAGTTCTTC
TRBV7-2	TRBJ1-1	-	TRBD1	CASGGQLNTEAFF	TGTGCCAGCGGGGGACAGCTGAACACTGAAGCTTTCTTT
TRBV24-1	TRBJ2-5	-	TRBD1	CATSDWDSAQETQYF	TGTGCCACCAGTGACTGGGACAGCGCCCAAGAGACCCAGTACTTC
TRBV4-1	TRBJ2-1	few	TRBD2	CASSQDGLAGGKQFF	TGCGCCAGCAGCCAAGACGGACTAGCGGGAGGCAAGCAGTTCTTC
TRBV7-9	TRBJ1-4	-	-	CASSFGGEKLFF	TGTGCCAGCAGCTTTGGGGGGGAAAAACTGTTTTTT
TRBV29-1	TRBJ1-3	-	-	CSVKSSGTRSGNTIYF	TGCAGCGTTAAGAGTTCCGGGACACGCTCTGGAAACACCATATATTTT
TRBV6-1	TRBJ2-1	-	-	CASTENRDNEQFF	TGTGCCAGCACCGAAAACAGGGACAATGAGCAGTTCTTC
TRBV12-3/TRBV12-4	TRBJ2-2	-	-	CASRAGGTGELFF	TGTGCCAGCAGGGCTGGGGGGACCGGGGAGCTGTTTTTT
TRBV3-1/TRBV3-2	TRBJ2-7	-	TRBD2	CASSQGRGGFYEQYF	TGTGCCAGCAGCCAGGGGAGGGGAGGCTTCTACGAGCAGTACTTC